The present TCR beta chain was sequenced within a study of human T cells and chemical hapten exposure. About the study: Patches that contained 0.01% DPC were applied to the upper back and read at 6 days.

TCRdb called the RACE reads again in MiXCR, with one record for every CDR3 protein. The repertoire consists of approximately 110,000 distinct CDR3 sequences, with approximately 11% occurring once and the leading ten covering under 4.5%. The V end lost 0 bases, the J end lost 5 bases, and 14 bases lay between the germline ends. The germline gives CDR1 GTSNPN, CDR2 SVGIG (reference sequence). This CDR3 is built from 15 residues. Time point indicated: patch test 1, 2 weeks after DPC sensitization. Stated treatment: therapeutic diphenylcyclopropenone sensitization with weekly scalp DPC. This clonotype appeared many times.

Source: whole blood, taken in connection with sensitization to the hapten diphenylcyclopropenone (DPC). The chain employs TRBV30 and TRBJ2-1; a possible D gene is TRBD2 (5 bases). The TCR sequence derives from a middle-aged woman with alopecia areata. Some clones in this sample may be carry-over from other donors' samples. CDR3 in amino acids: CAWSVPSPKNNEQFF. For the CDR3, the DNA is TGTGCCTGGAGTGTACCTAGCCCGAAGAACAATGAGCAGTTCTTC.